Below, 3 T cell receptor beta chains from the same sample are listed, as sequenced in a study of blood T cell repertoires in COVID-19. The method was immunoSEQ multiplex PCR; TCRdb's version includes in-frame clones alone and lacks a portion of them. The sample lists around 40,000 clones; around 79% were seen once. The specimen sequenced was peripheral blood. The receptors derive from a woman older than 75 with acute or convalescent COVID-19.

V and J are TRBV6-5 and TRBJ1-6, with TRBD1 matching 9 bases. Germline assignment: CDR1 MNHEY and CDR2 SVGAGI. This CDR3 has 13 amino acids. The V and J ends lost 8 bases and 7 bases, in that order; junction bases with no gene match: 3. The CDR3 region has the DNA TGTGCCAGCGTAGGGACAGGGAATTCACCCCTCCACTTT. The encoded protein is CASVGTGNSPLHF.

The genes are TRBV24-1 and TRBJ2-3; 12 nucleotides align to TRBD2. The CDR3 is made up of 16 amino acids. CDR1 is KGHDR and CDR2 is SFDVKD in the germline V gene. The junction had 7 bases not matched to a gene; V was cut back by 4 bases and J by 6 bases. The CDR3 DNA follows: TGTGCCACCAGTGAATCTAGCGGGAGGGACCTGGATACGCAGTATTTT. This codes for CATSESSGRDLDTQYF.

The chain employs TRBV5-5 and TRBJ1-5; D possibly corresponds to TRBD1 (5 bases). Germline V gives CDR1 SGHKS, CDR2 YYEKEE (reference sequence). The ends were cut back, 4 bases at V and 1 base at J, with 6 bases in the middle. The length of the CDR3 is 13 residues. The CDR3 DNA is TGTGCCAGCAGCCGACAGAGCAATCAGCCCCAGCATTTT. It yields the protein CASSRQSNQPQHF.